A single sample gave rise to the 11 T cell receptor beta chains below, sequenced in a study of T cells after yellow fever vaccination. TCRdb reprocessed the 5' RACE reads via MiXCR and lists one record per CDR3 protein. Among 78,000 or so distinct CDR3 sequences listed, around 7.8% were seen once. The sequences come from CD8+ T cells sorted from PBMCs, collected about 10 days after the first yellow fever vaccination. Receptor source: a man aged 18 to 30 who received the YFV17D yellow fever vaccine.

This clonotype was picked up many times. This sequence joins TRBV6-2 or TRBV6-3 and TRBJ1-1; D gene ambiguous. This CDR3 is built from 16 residues. The V gene lost 0 bases and the J gene lost 4 bases, with 15 bases spanning the gap. CDR1 and CDR2 (germline): MNHEY, SVGEGT. The CDR3 loop reads CASSYSIPTAATEAFF. The DNA for the CDR3 is TGTGCCAGCAGTTACTCGATCCCCACAGCGGCCACTGAAGCTTTCTTT.

The chain combines TRBV30 with TRBJ2-1, with 7 bases lining up with TRBD2. CDR3 length: 15 amino acids. The ends lost 6 bases at V and 8 bases at J; junction bases unmatched: 16. Germline CDR1 GTSNPN, CDR2 SVGIG (reference sequence). The CDR3 region has the DNA TGTGCCTGTTCCGGGGCGTCAGCGGGGCTGCATGAGCAGTTCTTC. This gives the protein CACSGASAGLHEQFF.

The chain employs TRBV20-1 and TRBJ2-7; TRBD2 matches at 9 bases. V dropped 0 bases and J dropped 7; count of bases not matched to a gene: 10. This CDR3 has 15 residues. Per germline, CDR1 DFQATT and CDR2 SNEGSKA (reference sequence). The CDR3 protein is CSARDGSGGTTEQYF. DNA of the CDR3: TGCAGTGCTAGAGACGGTAGCGGGGGAACTACGGAGCAGTACTTC.

The rearrangement uses TRBV9 and TRBJ2-7; D might be TRBD1 or TRBD2, each matching 5 bases. Germline V gene lookup returns CDR1 SGDLS and CDR2 YYNGEE. The CDR3 sequence is 14 residues long. Deletions cut 4 bases from V and 1 base from J, with 12 bases between. Here the CDR3 DNA reads TGTGCCAGCAGCCTCCGGGACGGATCCTACGAGCAGTACTTC. Its translation: CASSLRDGSYEQYF.

This clonotype was counted at least ten times. The genes are TRBV4-2 and TRBJ1-1, with D uncertain. The V and J ends lost 0 bases and 4 bases respectively, with 9 bases between them. CDR1 LGHNA and CDR2 YNFKEQ come from the germline V gene. The CDR3 runs to 14 residues. Written as DNA, the CDR3 is TGTGCCAGCAGCCAAGATTTCAGGAGCACTGAAGCTTTCTTT. It codes for CASSQDFRSTEAFF.

This clonotype was seen ten or more times. The V and J genes are TRBV29-1 and TRBJ2-7; no reliable D call. Germline V CDR1 and CDR2: SQVTM, ANQGSEA. The CDR3 has 12 amino acids. The V gene lost 1 base and the J gene lost 4 bases, with 8 bases spanning the gap. CDR3 sequence (DNA): TGCAGCGTTGAAGGGAACCTATACGAGCAGTACTTC. Its translation is CSVEGNLYEQYF.

This clonotype was recorded a few times. The chain uses TRBV4-1 and TRBJ2-5, with D unclear. V lost 1 base to trimming and J lost 6 bases, with 18 bases between them. The germline V gene encodes CDR1 MGHRA and CDR2 YSYEKL. This CDR3 spans 16 amino acids. The CDR3 sequence is CASSQVPQEPSKTQYF. The DNA for the CDR3 is TGCGCCAGCAGCCAAGTACCCCAGGAGCCGTCGAAGACCCAGTACTTC.

In this sample, this clonotype turned up a few times. V usage is TRBV3-1 and J usage is TRBJ2-7; D is ambiguous. The CDR3 runs 14 residues. V was shortened by 4 bases and J by 2 bases, with 12 bases between the two germline ends. CDR1 is LGHDT, CDR2 YNNKEL, per germline (reference sequence). Here the CDR3 reads CASSPWPGTYEQYV. The CDR3 bases are TGTGCCAGCAGCCCGTGGCCCGGCACCTACGAGCAGTACGTC.

This clonotype was recorded a few times. This chain joins TRBV7-2 and TRBJ1-1; D unresolved. With 1 base removed from V and 7 bases from J, the gap between germline ends came to 13 bases. Germline loops: CDR1 SGHTA, CDR2 FQGNSA. The CDR3 covers 14 residues. Written as DNA, the CDR3 is TGTGCCAGCAGCTTAGAATCCGGTCCACATGAAGCTTTCTTT. Residues: CASSLESGPHEAFF.

In its sample, this clonotype was seen many times. The CDR3 coding sequence is TGTGCCAGCAGTTCCCCTAGCGGGGGGGAGGATACGCAGTATTTT. As protein: CASSSPSGGEDTQYF. This rearrangement joins TRBV7-2 to TRBJ2-3, with 12 positions matching TRBD2. The CDR3 consists of 15 residues. Germline CDR1 is SGHTA and CDR2 is FQGNSA. The J segment lost 6 bases and the V segment lost 6 bases, leaving 7 bases of the junction unmatched.

This clonotype was counted at least ten times. The rearrangement joins TRBV12-3 or TRBV12-4 to TRBJ2-1; 7 positions agree with TRBD1. The CDR3 runs 16 residues. V was clipped by 4 bases and J by 3 bases; unmatched bases: 9. CDR3 nucleotides: TGTGCCAGCAGTTCCAGAGGGACAGAATACTACAATGAGCAGTTCTTC. It codes for CASSSRGTEYYNEQFF.